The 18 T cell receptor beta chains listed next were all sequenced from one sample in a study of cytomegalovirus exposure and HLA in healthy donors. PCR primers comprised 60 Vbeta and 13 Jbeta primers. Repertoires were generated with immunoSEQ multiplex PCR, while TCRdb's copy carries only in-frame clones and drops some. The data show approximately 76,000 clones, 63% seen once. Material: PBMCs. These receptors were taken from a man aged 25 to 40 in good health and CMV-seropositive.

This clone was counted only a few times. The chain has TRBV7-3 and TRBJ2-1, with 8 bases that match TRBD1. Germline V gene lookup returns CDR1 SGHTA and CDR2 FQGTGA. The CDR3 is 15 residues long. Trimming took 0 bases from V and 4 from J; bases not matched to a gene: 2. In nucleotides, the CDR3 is TGTGCCAGCAGCTTAACGACAGGGGCATACAATGAGCAGTTCTTC. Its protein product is CASSLTTGAYNEQFF.

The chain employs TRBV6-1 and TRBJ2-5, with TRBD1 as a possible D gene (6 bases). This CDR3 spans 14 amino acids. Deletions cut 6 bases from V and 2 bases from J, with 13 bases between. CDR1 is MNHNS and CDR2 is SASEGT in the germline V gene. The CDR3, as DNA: TGTGCCAGCAGCTTAAGACAGGCACAAGAGACCCAGTACTTC. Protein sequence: CASSLRQAQETQYF.

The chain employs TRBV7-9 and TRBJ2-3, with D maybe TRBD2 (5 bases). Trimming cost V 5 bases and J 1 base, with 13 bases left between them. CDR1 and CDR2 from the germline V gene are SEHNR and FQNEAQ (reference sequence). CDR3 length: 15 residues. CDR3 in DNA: TGTGCCAGCAGCGGTCGCGAGGGCGGCACAGATACGCAGTATTTT. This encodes CASSGREGGTDTQYF.

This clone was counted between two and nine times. The chain's CDR3 is CATGGRQGDEQYF. CDR3 bases: TGTGCCACAGGGGGACGCCAGGGGGACGAGCAGTACTTC. J is TRBJ2-7 and V is TRBV6-1, with 7 bases identical to TRBD1. Germline V CDR1 and CDR2: MNHNS, SASEGT. The J segment lost 5 bases and the V segment lost 10 bases, leaving 11 bases of the junction unmatched. This CDR3 comprises 13 residues.

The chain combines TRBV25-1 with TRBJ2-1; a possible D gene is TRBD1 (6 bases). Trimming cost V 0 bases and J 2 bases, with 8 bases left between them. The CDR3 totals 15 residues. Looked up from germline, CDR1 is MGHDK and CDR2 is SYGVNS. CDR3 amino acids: CASSEYRGTYNEQFF. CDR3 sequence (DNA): TGTGCCAGCAGTGAATACAGGGGCACCTACAATGAGCAGTTCTTC. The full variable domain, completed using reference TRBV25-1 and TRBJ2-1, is EADIYQTPRYLVIGTGKKITLECSQTMGHDKMYWYQQDPGMELHLIHYSYGVNSTEKGDLSSESTVSRIRTEHFPLTLESARPSHTSQYLCASSEYRGTYNEQFFGPGTRLTVL.

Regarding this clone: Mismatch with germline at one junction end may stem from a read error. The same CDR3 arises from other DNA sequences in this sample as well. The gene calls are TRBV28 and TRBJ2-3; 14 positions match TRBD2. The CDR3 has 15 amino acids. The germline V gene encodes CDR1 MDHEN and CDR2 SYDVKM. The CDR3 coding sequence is TGTGCCAGTAGTTTTTGGACTAGCGGGAGGGATACGCAGTATTTT. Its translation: CASSFWTSGRDTQYF. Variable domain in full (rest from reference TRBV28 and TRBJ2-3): DVKVTQSSRYLVKRTGEKVFLECVQDMDHENMFWYRQDPGLGLRLIYFSYDVKMKEKGDIPEGYSVSREKKERFSLILESASTNQTSMYLCASSFWTSGRDTQYFGPGTRLTVL.

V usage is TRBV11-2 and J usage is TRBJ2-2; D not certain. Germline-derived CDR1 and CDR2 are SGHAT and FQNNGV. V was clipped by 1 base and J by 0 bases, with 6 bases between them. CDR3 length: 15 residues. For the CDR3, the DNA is TGTGCCAGCAGCTTAGCGGCGGCGAACACCGGGGAGCTGTTTTTT. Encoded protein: CASSLAAANTGELFF.

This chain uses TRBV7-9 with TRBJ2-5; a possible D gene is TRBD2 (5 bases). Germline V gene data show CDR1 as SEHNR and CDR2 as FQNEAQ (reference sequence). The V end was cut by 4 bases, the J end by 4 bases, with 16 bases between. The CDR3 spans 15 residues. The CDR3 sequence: CASSSLTRLVETQYF. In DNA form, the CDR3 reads TGTGCCAGCAGCTCCCTAACTAGGTTGGTAGAGACCCAGTACTTC. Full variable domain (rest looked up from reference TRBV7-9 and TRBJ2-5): DTGVSQNPRHKITKRGQNVTFRCDPISEHNRLYWYRQTLGQGPEFLTYFQNEAQLEKSRLLSDRFSAERPKGSFSTLEIQRTEQGDSAMYLCASSSLTRLVETQYFGPGTRLLVL.

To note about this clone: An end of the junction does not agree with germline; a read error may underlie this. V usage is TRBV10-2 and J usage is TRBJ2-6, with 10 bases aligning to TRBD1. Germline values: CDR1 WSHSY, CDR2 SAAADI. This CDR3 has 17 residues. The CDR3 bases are TGCGCCAACAGTGTGACAGGGGGCTCCTCTGGGGCCAACGTCCTGACTTTC. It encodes CANSVTGGSSGANVLTF.

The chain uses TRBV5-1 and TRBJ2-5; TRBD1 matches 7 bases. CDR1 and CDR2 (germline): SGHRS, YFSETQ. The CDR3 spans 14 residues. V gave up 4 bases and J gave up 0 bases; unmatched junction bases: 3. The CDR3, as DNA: TGCGCCAGCAGCGCCCAGGGGGACCAAGAGACCCAGTACTTC. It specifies CASSAQGDQETQYF.

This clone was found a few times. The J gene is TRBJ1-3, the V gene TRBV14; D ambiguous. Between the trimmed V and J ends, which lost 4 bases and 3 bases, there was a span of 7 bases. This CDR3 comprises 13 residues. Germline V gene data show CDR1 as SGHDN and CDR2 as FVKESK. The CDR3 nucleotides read TGTGCCAGCAGCCTGATGCGTGGAAACACCATATATTTT. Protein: CASSLMRGNTIYF.

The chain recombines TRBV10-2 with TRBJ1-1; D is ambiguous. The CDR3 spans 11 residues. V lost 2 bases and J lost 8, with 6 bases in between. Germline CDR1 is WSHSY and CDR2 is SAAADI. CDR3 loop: CASSEGGEAFF. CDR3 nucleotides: TGCGCCAGCAGTGAGGGAGGGGAAGCTTTCTTT.

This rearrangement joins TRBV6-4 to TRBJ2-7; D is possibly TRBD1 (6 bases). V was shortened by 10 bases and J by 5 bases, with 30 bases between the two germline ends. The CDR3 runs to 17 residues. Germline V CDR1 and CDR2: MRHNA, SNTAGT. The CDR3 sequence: CATILGAGRGMRDEQYF. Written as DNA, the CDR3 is TGTGCCACCATCCTGGGGGCAGGGCGAGGAATGAGGGACGAGCAGTACTTC.

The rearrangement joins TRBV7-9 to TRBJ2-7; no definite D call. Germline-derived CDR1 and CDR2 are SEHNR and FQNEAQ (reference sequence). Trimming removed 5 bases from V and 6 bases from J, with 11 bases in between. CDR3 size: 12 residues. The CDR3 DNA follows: TGTGCCAGCAGCCCTACAAGGAGCGAGCAGTACTTC. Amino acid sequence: CASSPTRSEQYF. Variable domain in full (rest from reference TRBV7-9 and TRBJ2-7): DTGVSQNPRHKITKRGQNVTFRCDPISEHNRLYWYRQTLGQGPEFLTYFQNEAQLEKSRLLSDRFSAERPKGSFSTLEIQRTEQGDSAMYLCASSPTRSEQYFGPGTRLTVT.

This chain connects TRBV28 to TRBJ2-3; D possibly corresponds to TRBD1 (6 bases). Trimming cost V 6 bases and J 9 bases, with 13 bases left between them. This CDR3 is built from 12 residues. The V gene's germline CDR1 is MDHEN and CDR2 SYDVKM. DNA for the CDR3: TGTGCCAGCAGACTTACAGGGAGCACGCAGTATTTT. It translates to CASRLTGSTQYF.

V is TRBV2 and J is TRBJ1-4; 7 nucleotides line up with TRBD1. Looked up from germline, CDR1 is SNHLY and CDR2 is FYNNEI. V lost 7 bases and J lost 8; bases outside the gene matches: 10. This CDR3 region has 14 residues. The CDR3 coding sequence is TGTGCCAGCATTCCCAGGACAGGCACGGAAAAACTGTTTTTT. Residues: CASIPRTGTEKLFF.

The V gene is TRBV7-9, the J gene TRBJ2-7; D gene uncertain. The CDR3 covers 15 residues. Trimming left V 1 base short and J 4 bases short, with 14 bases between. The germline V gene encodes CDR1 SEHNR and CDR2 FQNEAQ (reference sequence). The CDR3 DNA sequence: TGTGCCAGCAGCTTAGTGAACAGTCTAACGTACGAGCAGTACTTC. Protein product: CASSLVNSLTYEQYF.

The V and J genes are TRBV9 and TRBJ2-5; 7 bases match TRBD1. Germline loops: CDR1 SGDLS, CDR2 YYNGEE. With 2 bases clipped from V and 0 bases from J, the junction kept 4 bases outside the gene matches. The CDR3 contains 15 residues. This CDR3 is CASSVGTEYQETQYF. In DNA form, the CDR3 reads TGTGCCAGCAGCGTCGGGACAGAGTACCAAGAGACCCAGTACTTC.